This T cell receptor beta chain is drawn from a study of OX40 agonist ivuxolimab in advanced cancers. Overall study: Dose-escalation cases comprised hepatocellular carcinoma, melanoma, renal cell or head and neck cancer.

CDR1 SGDLS and CDR2 YYNGEE come from the germline V gene. V shed 5 bases and J 2 bases; nucleotides not matched to a gene: 7. The CDR3 is 16 residues long. To note about this clone: The target antigen is unknown.

Produced via immunoSEQ multiplex PCR; TCRdb's table is partial and in-frame only. Among about 80,000 clones listed, 85% to 95% were seen once. Points from the study as a whole: Some nonresponders additionally presented with little normalized T-cell clonal expansion.

This material consisted of CD4+ or CD8+ T cells sorted from blood, taken in a trial of the OX40 agonist ivuxolimab. The rearrangement joins TRBV9 to TRBJ2-3; 11 positions match TRBD2. This sequence originates from an adult with an advanced solid tumor such as melanoma, head and neck, liver or kidney cancer. In nucleotides, the CDR3 is TGTGCCAGCAGTAGGGGGACTAGCGGTTCCACAGATACGCAGTATTTT. It translates to CASSRGTSGSTDTQYF.